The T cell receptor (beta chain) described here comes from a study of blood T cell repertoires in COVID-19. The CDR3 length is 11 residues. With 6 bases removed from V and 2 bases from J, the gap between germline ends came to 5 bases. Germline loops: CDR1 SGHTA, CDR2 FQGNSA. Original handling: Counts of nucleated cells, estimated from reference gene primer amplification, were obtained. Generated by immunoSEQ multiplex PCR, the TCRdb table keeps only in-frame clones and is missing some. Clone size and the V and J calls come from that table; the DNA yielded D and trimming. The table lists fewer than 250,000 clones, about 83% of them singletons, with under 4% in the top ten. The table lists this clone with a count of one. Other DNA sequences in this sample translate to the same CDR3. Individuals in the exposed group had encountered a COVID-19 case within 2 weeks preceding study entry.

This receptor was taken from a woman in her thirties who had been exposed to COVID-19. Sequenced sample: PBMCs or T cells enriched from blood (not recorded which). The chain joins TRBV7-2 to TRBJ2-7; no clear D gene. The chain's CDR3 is CASSSTYEQYF. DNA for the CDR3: TGTGCCAGCAGTTCAACCTACGAGCAGTACTTC. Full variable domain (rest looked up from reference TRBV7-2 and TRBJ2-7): GAGVSQSPSNKVTEKGKDVELRCDPISGHTALYWYRQSLGQGLEFLIYFQGNSAPDKSGLPSDRFSAERTGGSVSTLTIQRTQQEDSAVYLCASSSTYEQYFGPGTRLTVT.